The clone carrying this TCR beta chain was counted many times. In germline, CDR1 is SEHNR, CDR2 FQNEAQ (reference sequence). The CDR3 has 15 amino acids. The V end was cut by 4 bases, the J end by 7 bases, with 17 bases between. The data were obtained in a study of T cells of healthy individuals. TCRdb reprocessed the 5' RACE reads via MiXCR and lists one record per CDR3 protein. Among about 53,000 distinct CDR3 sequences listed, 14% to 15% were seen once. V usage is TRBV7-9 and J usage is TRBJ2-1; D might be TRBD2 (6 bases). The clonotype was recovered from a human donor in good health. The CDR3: CASSSGRTPRNEQFF. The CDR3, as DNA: TGTGCCAGCAGCTCCGGGAGAACGCCAAGGAATGAGCAGTTCTTC.